This TCR beta chain was captured by sequencing in a study of OX40 agonist ivuxolimab in advanced cancers. Findings and caveats of the study: Among the least clonally expanded were partial responders at 0.1-3.0 mg/kg.

Profiling relied on immunoSEQ multiplex PCR, and the TCRdb table lists in-frame clones only, not all of them. This table holds roughly 77,000 clones, 92% found once. Comments on this clone: The target antigen is unknown.

The CDR3 contains 16 residues. CDR1 is LNHNV and CDR2 is YYDKDF in the germline V gene (reference sequence). Trimming stripped 1 base from V and 0 bases from J, with 10 bases between. This receptor was taken from an adult with an advanced solid tumor such as melanoma, head and neck, liver or kidney cancer. Sequencing was performed on CD4+ or CD8+ T cells sorted from blood, taken in a trial of the OX40 agonist ivuxolimab. The chain carries TRBV15 and TRBJ2-1, with TRBD2 as a possible D gene (5 bases). The CDR3 loop reads CATSRGSGSSYNEQFF. CDR3 DNA sequence: TGTGCCACCAGCAGAGGGAGCGGTAGCTCCTACAATGAGCAGTTCTTC.